The clone carrying this T cell receptor beta chain was counted a few times. Antigen: not known. TCRdb re-called the 5' RACE reads with MiXCR, one entry per CDR3 protein. The data hold some 800,000 distinct CDR3 sequences, with about 12% observed a single time. The data were taken from a study of CD8 T cells in ankylosing spondylitis. Findings of the study overall: It appeared that ankylosing spondylitis blood was characterized by a TCR beta motif of under ten highly homologous variants.

V dropped 0 bases and J dropped 5 bases, with 11 bases sitting between them. Germline lookup yields CDR1 LGHNA and CDR2 YSLEER. This CDR3 comprises 14 residues. The chain carries TRBV4-3 and TRBJ2-7; D could derive from TRBD1 or TRBD2 (6 bases each). The sequenced material came from blood, either unsorted or a sorted T cell fraction (not recorded which). The receptor was isolated from a male donor with ankylosing spondylitis. CDR3 sequence: CASSQESGAHEQYF. The CDR3 DNA follows: TGCGCCAGCAGCCAAGAGTCGGGGGCCCACGAGCAGTACTTC.